This T cell receptor (beta chain) was found in a study of control samples from healthy donors and cancer patients. Method: immunoSEQ multiplex PCR; TCRdb's copy keeps in-frame clones and lacks some. The table has over 100,000 clones, 92% seen once. Trimming removed 3 bases from V and 6 bases from J, with 11 bases in between. Germline loops: CDR1 SGHTA, CDR2 FQGNSA. The CDR3 consists of 13 residues. Input material: blood. The clonotype was recovered from a woman aged 50 to 65 in good health. The rearrangement links TRBV7-2 to TRBJ1-1; D gene ambiguous. The CDR3 is CASSLDRPSEAFF. Here the CDR3 DNA reads TGTGCCAGCAGCTTGGATAGGCCCTCTGAAGCTTTCTTT.